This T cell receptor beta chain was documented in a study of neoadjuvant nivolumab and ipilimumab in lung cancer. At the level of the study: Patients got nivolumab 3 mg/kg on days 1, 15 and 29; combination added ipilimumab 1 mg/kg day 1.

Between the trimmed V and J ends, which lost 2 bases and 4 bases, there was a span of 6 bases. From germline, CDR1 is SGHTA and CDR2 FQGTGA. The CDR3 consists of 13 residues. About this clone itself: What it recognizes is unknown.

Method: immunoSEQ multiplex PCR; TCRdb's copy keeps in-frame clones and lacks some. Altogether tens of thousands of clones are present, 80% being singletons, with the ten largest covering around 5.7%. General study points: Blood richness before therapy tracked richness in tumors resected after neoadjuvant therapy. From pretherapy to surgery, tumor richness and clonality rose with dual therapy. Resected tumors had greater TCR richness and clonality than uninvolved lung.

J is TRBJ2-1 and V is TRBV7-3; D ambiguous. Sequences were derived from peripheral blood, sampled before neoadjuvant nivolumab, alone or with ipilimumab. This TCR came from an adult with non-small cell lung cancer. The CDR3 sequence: CASSLSRYNEQFF. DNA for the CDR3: TGTGCCAGCAGCTTATCTCGGTACAATGAGCAGTTCTTC.